This TCR beta chain was documented in a study of T cell responses to AZD1222 COVID-19 vaccine. Germline V lookup: CDR1 MNHEY, CDR2 SVGAGI. The CDR3 spans 15 residues. V dropped 5 bases and J dropped 1 base, with 14 bases sitting between them. Libraries were prepared by immunoSEQ multiplex PCR; TCRdb keeps only in-frame clonotypes and omits some of them. The data show roughly 170,000 clones, with under 95% seen just once and about 1.5% held by the top ten. V gene TRBV6-5 combines with J gene TRBJ1-1; D is perhaps TRBD1 (6 bases). This TCR came from an adult who received the AZD1222 COVID-19 vaccine. This specimen was peripheral blood, taken 28 days after the second AZD1222 dose. CDR3 nucleotides: TGTGCCAGCAGTAAACATGGGGGGCCGAACACTGAAGCTTTCTTT. Amino acids: CASSKHGGPNTEAFF.